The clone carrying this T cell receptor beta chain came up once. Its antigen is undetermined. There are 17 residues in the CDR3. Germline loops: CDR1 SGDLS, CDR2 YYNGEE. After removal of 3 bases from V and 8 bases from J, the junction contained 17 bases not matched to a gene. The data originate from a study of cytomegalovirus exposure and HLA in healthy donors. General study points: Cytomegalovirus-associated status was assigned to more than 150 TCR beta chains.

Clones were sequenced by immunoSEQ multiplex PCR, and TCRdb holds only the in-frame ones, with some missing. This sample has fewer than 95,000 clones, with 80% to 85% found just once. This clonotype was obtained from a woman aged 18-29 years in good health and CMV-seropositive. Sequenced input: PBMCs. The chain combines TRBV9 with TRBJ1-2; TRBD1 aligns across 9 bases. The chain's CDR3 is CASSADNRGQERGGYTF. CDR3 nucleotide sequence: TGTGCCAGCAGCGCAGATAACAGGGGGCAAGAGAGAGGCGGCTACACCTTC.